A selection of T cell receptor beta chains follows, all from one sample in a study of blood T cell repertoires in COVID-19. Sequencing was performed with immunoSEQ multiplex PCR; in TCRdb, only in-frame clones are kept and a portion is missing. The table lists some 200,000 clones, around 84% of them singletons. The source material was peripheral blood. These receptors were collected from an elderly man with acute or convalescent COVID-19. CDR3s leave out the opening cysteine and the closing phenylalanine or tryptophan. D genes are given only for firm matches.

d_call	v_call	j_call	cdr3_aa
-	TRBV10-3	TRBJ1-2	AISEYLPGHSRGYT
-	TRBV11-3	TRBJ2-1	ASSLGSQQF
TRBD2	TRBV3-1/TRBV3-2	TRBJ2-1	ASSQGRQREGLYNEQF
-	TRBV24-1	TRBJ2-1	ATSGLAGSGSYNEQF
TRBD1	TRBV19	TRBJ1-4	ASEGQGHNEKLF
TRBD2	TRBV5-1	TRBJ2-2	ASSPSGTTSGELF
TRBD1	TRBV6-6	TRBJ1-6	ASRRQGDSPLH
TRBD1	TRBV5-1	TRBJ2-2	ASSSTGQTGELF
-	TRBV15	TRBJ1-5	ATSRVADQPQH
TRBD1	TRBV7-2	TRBJ1-5	ASSLGTGGDQPQH
-	TRBV11-2	TRBJ2-1	ASSLQTPGTSYDEQF
TRBD1	TRBV24-1	TRBJ1-2	ATEGQDDYGYT
-	TRBV12-5	TRBJ1-3	ASGSGSGNTIY
-	TRBV5-1	TRBJ2-1	ASSLGFRVNEQF
TRBD2	TRBV6-2/TRBV6-3	TRBJ2-1	ASRPNIAGTNEQF